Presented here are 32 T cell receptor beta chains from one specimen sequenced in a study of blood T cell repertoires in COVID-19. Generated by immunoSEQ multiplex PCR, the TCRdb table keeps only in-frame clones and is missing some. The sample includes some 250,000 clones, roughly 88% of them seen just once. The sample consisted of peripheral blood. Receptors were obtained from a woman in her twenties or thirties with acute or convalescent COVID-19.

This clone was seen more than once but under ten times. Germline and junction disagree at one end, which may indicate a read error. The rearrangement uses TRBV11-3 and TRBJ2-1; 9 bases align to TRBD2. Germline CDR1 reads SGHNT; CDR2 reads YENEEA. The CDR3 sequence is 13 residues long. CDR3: CASSLAGAGEQFF. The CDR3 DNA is TGTGCCAGCAGTTTAGCGGGAGCTGGTGAGCAGTTCTTC.

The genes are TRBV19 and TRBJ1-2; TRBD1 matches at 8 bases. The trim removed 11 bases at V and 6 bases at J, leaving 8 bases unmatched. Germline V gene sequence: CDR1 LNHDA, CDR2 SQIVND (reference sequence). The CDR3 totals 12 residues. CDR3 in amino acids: CAGRTGLNGYTF. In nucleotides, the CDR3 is TGTGCCGGAAGGACAGGGTTGAATGGCTACACCTTC.

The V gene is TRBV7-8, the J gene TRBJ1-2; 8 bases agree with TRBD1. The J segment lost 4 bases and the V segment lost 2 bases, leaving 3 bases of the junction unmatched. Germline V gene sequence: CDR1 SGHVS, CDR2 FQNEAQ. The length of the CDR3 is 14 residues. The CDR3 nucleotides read TGTGCCAGCAGCTTAAATACAGGGGGCTATGGCTACACCTTC. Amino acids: CASSLNTGGYGYTF.

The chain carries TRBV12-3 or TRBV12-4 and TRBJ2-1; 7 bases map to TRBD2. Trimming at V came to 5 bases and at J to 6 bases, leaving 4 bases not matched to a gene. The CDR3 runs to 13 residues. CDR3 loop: CASSPRLANEQFF. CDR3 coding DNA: TGTGCCAGCAGTCCCCGACTAGCCAATGAGCAGTTCTTC.

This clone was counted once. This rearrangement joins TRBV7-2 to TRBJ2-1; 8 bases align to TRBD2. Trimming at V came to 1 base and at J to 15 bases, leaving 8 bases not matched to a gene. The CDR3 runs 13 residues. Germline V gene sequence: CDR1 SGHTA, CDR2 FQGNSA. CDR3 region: CASSLEVREARFF. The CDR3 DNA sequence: TGTGCCAGCAGCTTAGAGGTGCGGGAGGCGCGGTTCTTC.

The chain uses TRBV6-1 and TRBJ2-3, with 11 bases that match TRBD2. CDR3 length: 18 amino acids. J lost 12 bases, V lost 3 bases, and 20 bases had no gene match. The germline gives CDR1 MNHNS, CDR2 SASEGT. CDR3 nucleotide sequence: TGTGCCAGCAGTGATGGGGTAGCGGGAGGGCCCCGCCTTTGGGCCCAGTATTTT. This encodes CASSDGVAGGPRLWAQYF.

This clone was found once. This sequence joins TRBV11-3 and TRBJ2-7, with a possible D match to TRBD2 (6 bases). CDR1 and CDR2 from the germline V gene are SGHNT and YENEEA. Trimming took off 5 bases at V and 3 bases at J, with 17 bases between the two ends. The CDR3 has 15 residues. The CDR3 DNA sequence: TGTGCCAGCAGCCTTCGACTAGAGGGTAACTACGAGCAGTACTTC. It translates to CASSLRLEGNYEQYF. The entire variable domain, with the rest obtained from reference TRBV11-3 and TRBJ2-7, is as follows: EAGVVQSPRYKIIEKKQPVAFWCNPISGHNTLYWYLQNLGQGPELLIRYENEEAVDDSQLPKDRFSAERLKGVDSTLKIQPAELGDSAVYLCASSLRLEGNYEQYFGPGTRLTVT.

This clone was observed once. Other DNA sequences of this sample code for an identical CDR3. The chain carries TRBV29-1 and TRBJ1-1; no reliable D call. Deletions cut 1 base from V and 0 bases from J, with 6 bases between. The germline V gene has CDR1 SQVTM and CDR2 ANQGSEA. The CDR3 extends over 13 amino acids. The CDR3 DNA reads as TGCAGCGTTGAAGGAGGGTTGAACACTGAAGCTTTCTTT. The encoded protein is CSVEGGLNTEAFF.

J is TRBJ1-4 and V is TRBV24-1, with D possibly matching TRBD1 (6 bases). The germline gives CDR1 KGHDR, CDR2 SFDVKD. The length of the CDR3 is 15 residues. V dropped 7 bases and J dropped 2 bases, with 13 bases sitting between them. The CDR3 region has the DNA TGTGCCACCAGGCCCCCGCAGGGGACTAATGAAAAACTGTTTTTT. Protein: CATRPPQGTNEKLFF.

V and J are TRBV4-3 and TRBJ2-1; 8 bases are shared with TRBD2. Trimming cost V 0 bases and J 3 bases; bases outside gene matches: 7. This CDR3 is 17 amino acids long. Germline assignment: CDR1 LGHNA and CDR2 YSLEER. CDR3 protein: CASSQDNAGGLYNEQFF. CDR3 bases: TGCGCCAGCAGCCAAGATAATGCGGGAGGCCTCTACAATGAGCAGTTCTTC.

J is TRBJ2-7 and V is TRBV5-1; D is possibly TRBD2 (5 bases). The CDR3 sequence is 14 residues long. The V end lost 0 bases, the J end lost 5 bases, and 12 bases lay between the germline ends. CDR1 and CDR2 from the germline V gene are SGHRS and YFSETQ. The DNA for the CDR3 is TGCGCCAGCAGCTTGGGTACTAGTTATGACGAGCAGTACTTC. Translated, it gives CASSLGTSYDEQYF.

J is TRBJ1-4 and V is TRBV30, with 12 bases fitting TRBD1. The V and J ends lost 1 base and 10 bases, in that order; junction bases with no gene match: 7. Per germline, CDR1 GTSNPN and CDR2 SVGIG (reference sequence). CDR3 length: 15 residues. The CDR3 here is CAWSEGQGAAGKLFF. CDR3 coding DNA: TGTGCCTGGAGTGAGGGACAGGGGGCGGCCGGAAAACTGTTTTTT.

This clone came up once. In DNA form, the CDR3 reads TGTGCCAGTAGTATAAATCGGGGGGACAATCAGCCCCAGCATTTT. This codes for CASSINRGDNQPQHF. The gene calls are TRBV19 and TRBJ1-5; possibly TRBD1 for D (5 bases). CDR1 is LNHDA, CDR2 SQIVND, per germline (reference sequence). The CDR3 totals 15 residues. V lost 2 bases, J lost 3 bases, and 11 bases lay in between.

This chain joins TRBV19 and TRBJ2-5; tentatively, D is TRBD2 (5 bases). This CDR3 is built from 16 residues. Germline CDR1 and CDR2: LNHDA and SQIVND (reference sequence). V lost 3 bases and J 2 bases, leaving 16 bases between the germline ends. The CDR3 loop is CASSMRSPSGQETQYF. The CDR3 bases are TGTGCCAGTAGTATGAGGTCCCCATCGGGGCAAGAGACCCAGTACTTC.

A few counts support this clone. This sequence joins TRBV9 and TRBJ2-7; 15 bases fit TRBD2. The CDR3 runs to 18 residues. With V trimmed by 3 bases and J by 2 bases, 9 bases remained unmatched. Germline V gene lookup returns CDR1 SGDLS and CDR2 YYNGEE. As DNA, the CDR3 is TGTGCCAGCAGCGAAGGACTAGCGGGAGGGCGTTCGACCTACGAGCAGTACTTC. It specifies CASSEGLAGGRSTYEQYF.

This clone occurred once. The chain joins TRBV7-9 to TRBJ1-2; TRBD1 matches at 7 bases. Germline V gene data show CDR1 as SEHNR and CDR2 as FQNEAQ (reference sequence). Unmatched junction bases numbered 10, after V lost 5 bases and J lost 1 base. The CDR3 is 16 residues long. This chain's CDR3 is CASSQTGTAINYGYTF. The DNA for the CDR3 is TGTGCCAGCAGCCAGACCGGGACAGCGATTAACTATGGCTACACCTTC.

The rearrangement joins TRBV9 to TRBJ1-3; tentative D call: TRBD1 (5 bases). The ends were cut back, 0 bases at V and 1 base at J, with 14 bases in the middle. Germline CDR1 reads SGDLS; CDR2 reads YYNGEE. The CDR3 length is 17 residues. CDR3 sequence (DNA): TGTGCCAGCAGCGTAGCACCGAGAGCAGGGTCTGGAAACACCATATATTTT. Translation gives CASSVAPRAGSGNTIYF.

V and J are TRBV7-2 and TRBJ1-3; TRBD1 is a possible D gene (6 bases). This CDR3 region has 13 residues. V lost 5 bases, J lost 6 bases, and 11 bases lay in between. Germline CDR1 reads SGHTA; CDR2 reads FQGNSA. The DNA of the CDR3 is TGTGCCAGCAGCCGGGACATCGAAAACACCATATATTTT. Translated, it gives CASSRDIENTIYF.

The CDR3 DNA sequence: TGTGCCAGCAGTTCCGCCGGGACTAGCGCCTACAATGAGCAGTTCTTC. It codes for CASSSAGTSAYNEQFF. The V gene is TRBV2, the J gene TRBJ2-1; TRBD2 agrees at 10 bases. The CDR3 spans 16 residues. Trimming removed 5 bases from V and 2 bases from J; junction bases left unmatched: 6. Germline CDR1 reads SNHLY; CDR2 reads FYNNEI. Drawing the rest from reference TRBV2 and TRBJ2-1, the complete variable domain is EPEVTQTPSHQVTQMGQEVILRCVPISNHLYFYWYRQILGQKVEFLVSFYNNEISEKSEIFDDQFSVERPDGSNFTLKIRSTKLEDSAMYFCASSSAGTSAYNEQFFGPGTRLTVL.

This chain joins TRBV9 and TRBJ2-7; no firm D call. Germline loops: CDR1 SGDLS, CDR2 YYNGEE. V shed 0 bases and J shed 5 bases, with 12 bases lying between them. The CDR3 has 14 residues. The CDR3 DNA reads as TGTGCCAGCAGCGTAGGATTGAGCTCGGACGAGCAGTACTTC. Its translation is CASSVGLSSDEQYF.

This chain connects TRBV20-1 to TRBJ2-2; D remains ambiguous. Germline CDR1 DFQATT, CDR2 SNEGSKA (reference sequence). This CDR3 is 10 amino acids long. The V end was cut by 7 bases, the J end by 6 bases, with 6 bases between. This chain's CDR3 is CSVPAGELFF. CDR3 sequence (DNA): TGCAGTGTCCCAGCCGGGGAGCTGTTTTTT.

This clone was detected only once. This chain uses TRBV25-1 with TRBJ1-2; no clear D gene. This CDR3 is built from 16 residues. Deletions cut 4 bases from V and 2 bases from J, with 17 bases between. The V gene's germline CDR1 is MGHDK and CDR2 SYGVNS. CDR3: CASSGRGVVENYGYTF. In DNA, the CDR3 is TGTGCCAGCAGTGGTAGAGGTGTGGTCGAGAACTATGGCTACACCTTC.

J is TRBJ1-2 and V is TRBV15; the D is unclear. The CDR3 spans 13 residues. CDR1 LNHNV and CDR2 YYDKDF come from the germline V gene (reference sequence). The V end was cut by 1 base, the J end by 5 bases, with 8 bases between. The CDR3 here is CATSRGETYGYTF. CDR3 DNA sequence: TGTGCCACCAGCAGAGGGGAGACATATGGCTACACCTTC.

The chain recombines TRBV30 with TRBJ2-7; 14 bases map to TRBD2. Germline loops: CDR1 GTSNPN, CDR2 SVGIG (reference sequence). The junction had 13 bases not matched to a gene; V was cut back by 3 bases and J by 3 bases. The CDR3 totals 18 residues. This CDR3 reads CAWRRGRTSGRRFYEQYF. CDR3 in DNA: TGTGCCTGGAGGCGTGGTAGGACTAGCGGGAGGAGGTTCTACGAGCAGTACTTC.

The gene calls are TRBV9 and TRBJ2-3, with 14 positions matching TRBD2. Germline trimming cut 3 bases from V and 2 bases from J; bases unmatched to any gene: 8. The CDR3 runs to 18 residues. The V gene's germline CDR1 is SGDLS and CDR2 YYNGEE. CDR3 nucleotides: TGTGCCAGCAGCGGAGGCACGGGACTAGCGGGAGTCACAGATACGCAGTATTTT. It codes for CASSGGTGLAGVTDTQYF.

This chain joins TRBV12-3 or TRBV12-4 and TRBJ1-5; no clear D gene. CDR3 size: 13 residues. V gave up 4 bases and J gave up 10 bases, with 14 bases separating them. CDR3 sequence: CASSSTEGFPQHF. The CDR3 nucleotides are TGTGCCAGCAGTTCAACAGAGGGATTTCCCCAGCATTTT.

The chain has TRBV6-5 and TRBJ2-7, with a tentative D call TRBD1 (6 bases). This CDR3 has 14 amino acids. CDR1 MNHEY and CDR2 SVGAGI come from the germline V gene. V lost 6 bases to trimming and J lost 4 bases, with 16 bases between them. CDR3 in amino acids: CASSIQGFDYEQYF. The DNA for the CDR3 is TGTGCCAGCAGCATCCAGGGGTTCGATTACGAGCAGTACTTC.

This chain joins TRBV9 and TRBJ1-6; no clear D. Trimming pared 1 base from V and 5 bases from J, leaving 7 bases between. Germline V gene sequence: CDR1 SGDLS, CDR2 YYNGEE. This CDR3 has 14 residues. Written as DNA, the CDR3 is TGTGCCAGCAGCGTATTGGGAGATAATTCACCCCTCCACTTT. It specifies CASSVLGDNSPLHF.

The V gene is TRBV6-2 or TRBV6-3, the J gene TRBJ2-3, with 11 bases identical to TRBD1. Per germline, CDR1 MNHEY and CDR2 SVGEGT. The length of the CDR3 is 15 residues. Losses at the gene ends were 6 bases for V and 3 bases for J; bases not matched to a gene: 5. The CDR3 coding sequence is TGTGCCAGCAGCAACCGGGACAGGGGGACAGATACGCAGTATTTT. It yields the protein CASSNRDRGTDTQYF.

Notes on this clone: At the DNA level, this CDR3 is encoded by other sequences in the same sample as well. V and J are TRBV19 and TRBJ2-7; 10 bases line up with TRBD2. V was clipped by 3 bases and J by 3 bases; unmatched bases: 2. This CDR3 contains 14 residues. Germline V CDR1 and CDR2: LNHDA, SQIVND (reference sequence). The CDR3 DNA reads TGTGCCAGTAGTATCGGACTAGCGGACTACGAGCAGTACTTC. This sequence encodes CASSIGLADYEQYF.

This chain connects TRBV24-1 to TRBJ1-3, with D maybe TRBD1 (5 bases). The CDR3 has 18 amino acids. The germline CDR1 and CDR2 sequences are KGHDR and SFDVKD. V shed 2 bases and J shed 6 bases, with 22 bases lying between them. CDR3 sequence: CATSDSPVGGSTLNTIYF. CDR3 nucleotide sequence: TGTGCCACCAGTGATTCCCCCGTGGGGGGAAGCACCTTAAACACCATATATTTT.

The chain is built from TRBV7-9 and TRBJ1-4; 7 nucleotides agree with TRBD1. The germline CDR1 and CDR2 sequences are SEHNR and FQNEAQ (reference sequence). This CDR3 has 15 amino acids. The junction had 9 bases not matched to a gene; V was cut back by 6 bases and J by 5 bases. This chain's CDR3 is CASSLNSGGNEKLFF. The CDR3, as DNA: TGTGCCAGCAGTTTAAACTCAGGGGGAAATGAAAAACTGTTTTTT.